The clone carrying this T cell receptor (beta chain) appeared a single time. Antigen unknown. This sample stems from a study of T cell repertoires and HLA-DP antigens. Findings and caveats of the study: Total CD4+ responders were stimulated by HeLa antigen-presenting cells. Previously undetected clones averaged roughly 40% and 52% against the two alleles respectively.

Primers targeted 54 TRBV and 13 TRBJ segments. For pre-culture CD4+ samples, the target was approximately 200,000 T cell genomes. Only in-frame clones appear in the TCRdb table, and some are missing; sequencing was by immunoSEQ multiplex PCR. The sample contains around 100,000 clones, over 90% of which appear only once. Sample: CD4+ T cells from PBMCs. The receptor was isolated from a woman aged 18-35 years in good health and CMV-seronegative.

The CDR3 coding sequence is TGTGCCAGCTCCCTAGGGGGAGAAAACACTGAAGCTTTCTTT. Its protein product is CASSLGGENTEAFF. The chain recombines TRBV18 with TRBJ1-1, with D possibly TRBD1 on 6 matching bases. Per the germline V gene, CDR1 is KGHSH and CDR2 is LQKENI. The CDR3 runs to 14 residues. The V end was cut by 6 bases, the J end by 2 bases, with 13 bases between.